These 16 T cell receptor beta chains were sequenced from one sample in a study of regulatory T cells in long-lasting Graves disease. Time point denoted: newly diagnosed GD, antithyroid drugs for less than 3 months. TCR sequences were obtained from RNA taken from PBMCs. Libraries of TCR beta came from iRepertoire HTBI primers plus Arm-PCR of CDR3 regions. TCRdb analysed the multiplex PCR reads with MiXCR anew, one entry per CDR3 protein. The table records about half a million distinct CDR3 sequences, about 11% of them present only once. The same specimen was also included in a second study, on T cells in Graves' hyperthyroidism and ophthalmopathy.

Sequenced material: peripheral blood mononuclear cells (PBMCs), taken at new diagnosis, from a patient treated with antithyroid drugs. Every receptor here comes from a woman aged 25 to 39 with Graves disease.

This clonotype was found many times. The chain uses TRBV20-1 and TRBJ2-3; 8 bases line up with TRBD2. This CDR3 comprises 14 residues. Germline values: CDR1 DFQATT, CDR2 SNEGSKA (reference sequence). Trimming at V came to 4 bases and at J to 2 bases, leaving 5 bases not matched to a gene. CDR3 sequence reads: CSAISGVATDTQYF. The CDR3 DNA reads TGCAGTGCTATTAGCGGGGTTGCCACAGATACGCAGTATTTT.

In its sample, this clonotype was seen a few times. The rearrangement links TRBV18 to TRBJ1-1; weak D call: TRBD1 (5 bases). This CDR3 comprises 14 residues. Trimming left V 5 bases short and J 2 bases short, with 12 bases between. The V gene's germline CDR1 is KGHSH and CDR2 LQKENI. CDR3 amino acids: CASSSGGGNTEAFF. The CDR3 DNA sequence: TGTGCCAGCTCATCGGGGGGGGGTAACACTGAAGCTTTCTTT. The entire variable domain, with the rest obtained from reference TRBV18 and TRBJ1-1, is as follows: NAGVMQNPRHLVRRRGQEARLRCSPMKGHSHVYWYRQLPEEGLKFMVYLQKENIIDESGMPKERFSAEFPKEGPSILRIQQVVRGDSAAYFCASSSGGGNTEAFFGQGTRLTVV.

This clonotype has at least ten counts. The chain recombines TRBV7-9 with TRBJ1-5; no firm D call. Germline assignment: CDR1 SEHNR and CDR2 FQNEAQ (reference sequence). The CDR3 runs to 15 residues. V was shortened by 5 bases and J by 1 base, with 12 bases between the two germline ends. Written as DNA, the CDR3 is TGTGCCAGCAGCCCCGCCTTGGGAAGCAATCAGCCCCAGCATTTT. This gives the protein CASSPALGSNQPQHF.

This clonotype was detected a few times. The genes are TRBV14 and TRBJ2-2; 7 nucleotides align to TRBD2. The germline CDR1 and CDR2 sequences are SGHDN and FVKESK. The CDR3 has 17 amino acids. Trimming removed 0 bases from V and 4 bases from J; junction bases left unmatched: 8. The DNA of the CDR3 is TGTGCCAGCAGCCAAGAGTTGGCGGGGGTATTCACCGGGGAGCTGTTTTTT. It codes for CASSQELAGVFTGELFF.

This chain joins TRBV15 and TRBJ1-5; D ambiguous. In germline, CDR1 is LNHNV, CDR2 YYDKDF (reference sequence). The CDR3 extends over 18 amino acids. With 8 bases removed from V and 4 bases from J, the gap between germline ends came to 27 bases. The DNA for the CDR3 is TGTGCCACCGAGAGTGATAATTCCGGGTTCCGTTTAAATCAGCCCCAGCATTTT. Translation gives CATESDNSGFRLNQPQHF.

This clonotype was seen ten or more times. V is TRBV2 and J is TRBJ2-5; D not certain. Between the trimmed V and J ends, which lost 4 bases and 5 bases, there was a span of 14 bases. CDR1 and CDR2 from the germline V gene are SNHLY and FYNNEI. CDR3 length: 14 residues. The CDR3 loop is CASSGLVAEETQYF. Here the CDR3 DNA reads TGTGCCAGCAGTGGGCTGGTCGCGGAGGAGACCCAGTACTTC.

This clonotype has a handful of counts. The chain joins TRBV3-1 to TRBJ2-2, with D unclear. The CDR3 length is 14 residues. The germline V and J ends were trimmed by 1 base and 6 bases, with 9 bases remaining between them. In germline, CDR1 is LGHDT, CDR2 YNNKEL (reference sequence). The CDR3 nucleotides read TGTGCCAGCAGCCAAGGGATCTTGGCCGGGGAGCTGTTTTTT. Encoded protein: CASSQGILAGELFF.

The rearrangement uses TRBV18 and TRBJ2-2; D is undetermined. Trimming shortened V by 3 bases and J by 0 bases, and 17 bases separated the two germline ends. The CDR3 length is 18 residues. Germline-derived CDR1 and CDR2 are KGHSH and LQKENI. CDR3 region: CASSPSRAGAANTGELFF. The CDR3 nucleotides read TGTGCCAGCTCACCGAGTAGGGCCGGTGCTGCGAACACCGGGGAGCTGTTTTTT.

This clonotype was recorded at least ten times. V usage is TRBV30 and J usage is TRBJ2-7, with D unclear. CDR3 length: 12 residues. V lost 4 bases and J lost 4, with 11 bases in between. Per the germline V gene, CDR1 is GTSNPN and CDR2 is SVGIG (reference sequence). In DNA, the CDR3 is TGTGCCTGGAATAGGGAAATGTACGAGCAGTACTTC. Translation: CAWNREMYEQYF.

This clonotype was counted at least ten times. The V and J genes are TRBV2 and TRBJ1-5; D possibly corresponds to TRBD1 (5 bases). The CDR3 is made up of 13 amino acids. Trimming shortened V by 6 bases and J by 4 bases, and 10 bases separated the two germline ends. CDR1 SNHLY and CDR2 FYNNEI come from the germline V gene. CDR3 sequence: CASSGGINQPQHF. In nucleotides, the CDR3 is TGTGCCAGCAGCGGGGGGATAAATCAGCCCCAGCATTTT.

This clonotype was seen a handful of times. This sequence joins TRBV11-2 and TRBJ2-1; D may be TRBD2 (5 bases). From germline, CDR1 is SGHAT and CDR2 FQNNGV. V was pared by 5 bases and J by 10 bases, with 12 bases between. This CDR3 has 12 amino acids. In nucleotides, the CDR3 is TGTGCCAGCAGCCTCGCCCCGGGGGAGCAGTTCTTC. Its translation: CASSLAPGEQFF.

This clonotype came up many times. The chain recombines TRBV3-1 with TRBJ1-6; unclear D gene. The CDR3 runs 14 residues. CDR1 LGHDT and CDR2 YNNKEL come from the germline V gene (reference sequence). Trimming pared 7 bases from V and 5 bases from J, leaving 12 bases between. CDR3 in amino acids: CASIGSANNSPLHF. Written as DNA, the CDR3 is TGTGCCAGCATCGGAAGTGCGAATAATTCACCCCTCCACTTT.

The chain links TRBV20-1 to TRBJ1-4; D not certain. The CDR3 has 14 residues. Germline V gives CDR1 DFQATT, CDR2 SNEGSKA (reference sequence). The V gene lost 0 bases and the J gene lost 8 bases, with 13 bases spanning the gap. The CDR3 loop reads CSARDPMVWEKLFF. The CDR3 nucleotides read TGCAGTGCTAGAGATCCAATGGTATGGGAAAAACTGTTTTTT.

The rearrangement links TRBV2 to TRBJ1-1; D remains unclear. V was shortened by 4 bases and J by 1 base, with 13 bases between the two germline ends. Germline values: CDR1 SNHLY, CDR2 FYNNEI. The CDR3 is 15 amino acids. The CDR3 sequence: CASSGTSGRNTEAFF. CDR3 in DNA: TGTGCCAGCAGTGGAACTAGCGGGAGGAACACTGAAGCTTTCTTT. Full variable domain (rest looked up from reference TRBV2 and TRBJ1-1): EPEVTQTPSHQVTQMGQEVILRCVPISNHLYFYWYRQILGQKVEFLVSFYNNEISEKSEIFDDQFSVERPDGSNFTLKIRSTKLEDSAMYFCASSGTSGRNTEAFFGQGTRLTVV.

This clonotype has only a few counts. The CDR3: CASSSKRGYLRETQYF. The DNA for the CDR3 is TGTGCCAGCAGCTCCAAACGGGGCTACCTTAGAGAGACCCAGTACTTC. The chain recombines TRBV5-5 with TRBJ2-5; D assignment may be TRBD1 or TRBD2 (5 bases each). Germline CDR1 is SGHKS and CDR2 is YYEKEE (reference sequence). V dropped 3 bases and J dropped 4 bases, with 19 bases sitting between them. The CDR3 spans 16 residues.

The rearrangement joins TRBV3-1 to TRBJ1-2, with D possibly TRBD1 on 5 matching bases. Per the germline V gene, CDR1 is LGHDT and CDR2 is YNNKEL (reference sequence). This CDR3 has 13 amino acids. The ends were cut back, 5 bases at V and 6 bases at J, with 13 bases in the middle. CDR3 bases: TGTGCCAGCAGCAAAGGGTTGGGGGATGGCTACACCTTC. Translated, it gives CASSKGLGDGYTF.